The rows below give T cell receptor beta chains drawn from one sample of a study of T-cell memory formation after mild COVID-19. TCRdb ran MiXCR on the 5' RACE reads and lists one entry per CDR3 protein. The sample contains over 120,000 distinct CDR3 sequences, 20% to 25% of which appear only once. The specimen sequenced was PBMCs or a T cell subset sorted from them (not recorded which). All receptors come from an adult woman who had mild COVID-19 (a few samples of this study predate the infection). Cell type and time point are not known. Both conserved end residues are part of each CDR3. The order of the fields is J gene, D gene, V gene, clone size, CDR3 DNA, CDR3 protein. A D gene is named only where the DNA matches it firmly. Not all rows give a size; the values are once, few, many and, for expanded clones, a class.

TRBJ2-1	TRBD2	TRBV5-1	NA	TGCGCCAGCACGGGACTAGCGGGGGGAAGCTCCTACAATGAGCAGTTCTTC	CASTGLAGGSSYNEQFF
TRBJ2-1	NA	TRBV11-3	NA	TGTGCCAGCAGCTTCGACCTCTCCTACAATGAGCAGTTCTTC	CASSFDLSYNEQFF
TRBJ1-2	NA	TRBV7-8	few	TGTGCCAGCAGCTCCGAGGGGGAGCTCTATGGCTACACCTTC	CASSSEGELYGYTF
TRBJ1-3	NA	TRBV24-1	NA	TGTGCCACCAGTGATTTGTTTCGGATAGGGACTGGAAACACCATATATTTT	CATSDLFRIGTGNTIYF
TRBJ2-7	NA	TRBV27	few	TGTGCCACTTTCGGGGGTATACGAGGGGAGCAGTACTTC	CATFGGIRGEQYF
TRBJ1-1	NA	TRBV2	NA	TGTGCCAGCAGTGAGAGCATGAACACTGAAGCTTTCTTT	CASSESMNTEAFF
TRBJ2-1	TRBD1	TRBV7-8	NA	TGTGCCAGCAGCTTAAATCCCGGGACAGGGCCTTACAATGAGCAGTTCTTC	CASSLNPGTGPYNEQFF
TRBJ2-1	NA	TRBV5-1	few	TGCGCCAGCAGCTTGGGTAACCGACCCTACAATGAGCAGTTCTTC	CASSLGNRPYNEQFF
TRBJ2-1	TRBD2	TRBV20-1	few	TGCAGTGCTAGATCGACTAGCGGGGATTACAATGAGCAGTTCTTC	CSARSTSGDYNEQFF
TRBJ1-4	NA	TRBV20-1	NA	TGCAGTGCTAGTACCTCCGACAGTCAAGAAAAACTGTTTTTT	CSASTSDSQEKLFF
TRBJ2-3	NA	TRBV5-6	few	TGTGCCAGCAGCGGGACGGACAACCGACTCACAGATACGCAGTATTTT	CASSGTDNRLTDTQYF
TRBJ2-7	TRBD1	TRBV11-2	few	TGTGCCAGCAGCCCGACAGGGGGAAGTGCCTACGAGCAGTACTTC	CASSPTGGSAYEQYF
TRBJ1-1	TRBD1	TRBV5-1	few	TGCGCCAGCAGCTTCCGGGACAGGAGCACTGAAGCTTTCTTT	CASSFRDRSTEAFF
TRBJ1-3	TRBD1	TRBV5-1	few	TGCGCCAGCAGCGTATATTCTGGACAGGGGGCAGACACCATATATTTT	CASSVYSGQGADTIYF
TRBJ2-1	NA	TRBV6-1	NA	TGTGCCAGCAGTGAAAGAGCGAGTGAGCAGTTCTTC	CASSERASEQFF
TRBJ2-5	NA	TRBV5-1	few	TGCGCCAGCAGCTTGGTGACAAATTTTCAAGAGACCCAGTACTTC	CASSLVTNFQETQYF
TRBJ2-1	NA	TRBV6-5	NA	TGTGCCAGCAGTTACTCCGCGGGGGCTTACAATGAGCAGTTCTTC	CASSYSAGAYNEQFF
TRBJ1-1	NA	TRBV7-9	NA	TGTGCCAGCAGGCCTCCGCCCGGAGTAGGGAACACTGAAGCTTTCTTT	CASRPPPGVGNTEAFF
TRBJ2-5	NA	TRBV6-5	NA	TGTGCCAGCAGTTACTCGGGACTTGGGGGGAAGACCCAGTACTTC	CASSYSGLGGKTQYF
TRBJ2-7	TRBD1	TRBV7-6	many	TGTGCCAGCAGCTTAGGACAGGGTGACCTCTACGAGCAGTACTTC	CASSLGQGDLYEQYF
TRBJ2-7	TRBD1	TRBV4-2	NA	TGTGCCAGCAGCCCCCCGGGACAGGGAATTTACGAGCAGTACTTC	CASSPPGQGIYEQYF
TRBJ1-1	NA	TRBV4-1	NA	TGCGCCAGCAGCCCCCGAATGGGTTTGGCATCTGAAGCTTTCTTT	CASSPRMGLASEAFF
TRBJ1-2	NA	TRBV7-9	NA	TGTGCCAGCAGACACCAGGCAAGCTATGGCTACACCTTC	CASRHQASYGYTF
TRBJ2-1	NA	TRBV12-3/TRBV12-4	few	TGTGCCAGCAGTTTAGCGTACGAGCAGTTCTTC	CASSLAYEQFF
TRBJ1-4	NA	TRBV4-1	NA	TGCGCCAGCAGACGTTCAGGGTTCGGGGCAACTAATGAAAAACTGTTTTTT	CASRRSGFGATNEKLFF
TRBJ2-7	TRBD1	TRBV7-6	NA	TGTGCCAGCAGCTTCCGGGACAGGGGGCGCGAGCAGTACTTC	CASSFRDRGREQYF
TRBJ2-7	NA	TRBV6-2/TRBV6-3	NA	TGTGCCAGCAGTTCCAACAGCTTCTACGAGCAGTACTTC	CASSSNSFYEQYF
TRBJ2-7	NA	TRBV2	NA	TGTGCCAGCAGTGACTACGAGCAGTACTTC	CASSDYEQYF
TRBJ2-3	NA	TRBV4-1	few	TGCGCCAGCAGCCACCCCTTGGTCGCAGATACGCAGTATTTT	CASSHPLVADTQYF
TRBJ1-1	NA	TRBV13	NA	TGTGCCAGCAGCTTTTTTGGGTTATCTGAAGCTTTCTTT	CASSFFGLSEAFF
TRBJ2-1	TRBD2	TRBV27	NA	TGTGCCAGCAGTCCTTGGGCTAGCGGCAATGAGCAGTTCTTC	CASSPWASGNEQFF
TRBJ2-2	NA	TRBV3-1	NA	TGTGCCAGCAACCATGCTACGGACACCGGGGAGCTGTTTTTT	CASNHATDTGELFF
TRBJ2-3	NA	TRBV12-3/TRBV12-4	few	TGTGCCAGCAGTTTAGCTAGGGGGGGACTTAGCGAGAGCACAGATACGCAGTATTTT	CASSLARGGLSESTDTQYF
TRBJ2-1	NA	TRBV15	NA	TGTGCCACCAGCAGAGATATGTTCCAGGGATTGAATGAGCAGTTCTTC	CATSRDMFQGLNEQFF
TRBJ2-1	TRBD2	TRBV6-4	few	TGTGCCAGCAGTGACTCTCCGGGACTAAACAATGAACAGTTCTTC	CASSDSPGLNNEQFF
TRBJ1-6	NA	TRBV4-1	once	TGCGCCAGCAGCCATGCGGCTGAGGATAATTCACCCCTCCACTTT	CASSHAAEDNSPLHF
TRBJ2-7	TRBD1	TRBV12-3/TRBV12-4	few	TGTGCCAGCAGTCCTACTACCGGACAGGCAGCCTACGAGCAGTACTTC	CASSPTTGQAAYEQYF
TRBJ2-7	NA	TRBV19	few	TGTGCCAGTAGTATTTCGGGCTACGAGCAGTACTTC	CASSISGYEQYF
TRBJ2-3	TRBD2	TRBV9	NA	TGTGCCAGCAGCGTGACTAGCTTCCCAGATACGCAGTATTTT	CASSVTSFPDTQYF
TRBJ2-4	NA	TRBV5-1	once	TGCGCCAGCAGCTTGAGTGACATTCAGTACTTC	CASSLSDIQYF
TRBJ2-3	NA	TRBV20-1	NA	TGCAGTGCTAGATGGAGAGATACGCAGTATTTT	CSARWRDTQYF
TRBJ2-4	NA	TRBV4-1	few	TGCGCCAGCTCCACAGTCACAAGCGCCAAAAACATTCAGTACTTC	CASSTVTSAKNIQYF
TRBJ1-1	TRBD1	TRBV12-3/TRBV12-4	NA	TGTGCCAGCACCCCTTGGGACAGGGGGTACACTGAAGCTTTCTTT	CASTPWDRGYTEAFF